This TCR beta chain was captured by sequencing in a study of shared clonotypes between healthy human individuals. Germline V CDR1 and CDR2: MNHNS, SASEGT. V lost 7 bases and J lost 0, with 1 base in between. The CDR3 is 10 amino acids. The repertoire was sequenced with immunoSEQ multiplex PCR; TCRdb's copy has only in-frame clones and lacks some. Of some 95,000 clones in the sample, almost 70% were seen once. CD8 memory pooled CD45RO+ cells and CCR7-negative CD45RA+ TemRA cells. The table lists this clone with a few counts. This receptor was identified in a man in his thirties or forties in good health. The chain has TRBV6-1 and TRBJ2-7; no clear D. The source material was memory CD8+ T cells sorted from blood. The subset: CD45RO+ cells pooled with CCR7-negative TemRA cells. CDR3 sequence: CASISYEQYF. The CDR3 DNA sequence: TGTGCCAGCATCTCCTACGAGCAGTACTTC.